This T cell receptor (beta chain) was obtained from a study of identical twins. From the 5' RACE reads, TCRdb called clonotypes with MiXCR, one entry per CDR3 protein. The table has approximately 280,000 distinct CDR3 sequences, about 8.9% seen once. This clonotype was counted many times. V was trimmed by 5 bases and J by 4 bases, leaving 8 bases between them. The CDR3 runs 13 residues. In germline, CDR1 is KGHDR, CDR2 SFDVKD. Another study also made use of these data, one on yellow fever vaccine responses in identical twins.

Sequenced: memory (CD45RO+) T cells sorted from blood. The V call is TRBV24-1, the J call TRBJ1-5; D is possibly TRBD1 (5 bases). The receptor was derived from a woman aged 18-29 years in good health. The CDR3 sequence is CATSGGLNQPQHF. The CDR3 nucleotides are TGTGCCACCAGTGGGGGCCTAAATCAGCCCCAGCATTTT.